What follows describes a single T cell receptor beta chain. The repertoire was sequenced with immunoSEQ multiplex PCR; TCRdb's copy has only in-frame clones and lacks some. The sample lists more than 4,500 clones, 70% to 90% occurring once. The treatment was: randomized to nivolumab then ipilimumab (arm A) or the reverse (arm B). DNA-damaging chemotherapy had not been given to any patient beforehand. From thawed PBMCs, live CD3+CD8+ cells negative for CD19 and CD56 were sorted. This sample is drawn from a study of sequential checkpoint blockade in melanoma. V was cut by 5 bases and J by 5 bases, with 15 bases left in between. Germline-derived CDR1 and CDR2 are SEHNR and FQNEAQ (reference sequence). The CDR3 is 14 residues long.

The sample was CD8+ T cells sorted from blood (inferred from file names), taken from a patient given nivolumab and ipilimumab in sequence. The rearrangement links TRBV7-9 to TRBJ2-5, with D perhaps matching TRBD1 (5 bases). This receptor was obtained from a human donor with melanoma. CDR3 coding DNA: TGTGCCAGCAGCGTCAGTTGGGGCGGCGAGACCCAGTACTTC. Translated: CASSVSWGGETQYF.